This T cell receptor (beta chain) was profiled in a study of blood T cells in healthy people across ages. For the study at large: In model experiments, template switching was able to capture about one barcoded beta molecule for every two T cells that were present.

It was with a sample-barcoded 5' primer and a J-beta primer mix that a second PCR of about 6 to 12 cycles was run. Using its own MiXCR run on the 5' RACE reads, TCRdb lists one record per CDR3 protein. This table has about 1.7 million distinct CDR3 sequences, 28% appearing once. This CDR3 region has 12 residues. Germline CDR1 is SQVTM and CDR2 is ANQGSEA. Study-wide results and caveats: There were more naive CD4+ cells and higher diversity in long-lived donors than in aged donors.

A remark on this clonotype: The antigen is unknown. One junction end does not reproduce the germline sequence, and a read error may be involved.

V is TRBV29-1 and J is TRBJ2-5, with D unresolved. This clonotype originated in a woman aged 25 to 39 in good health. The sample comprised blood. This CDR3 reads CGVSLTEETQYF. The CDR3 region has the DNA TGCGGCGTTTCTCTGACCGAAGAGACCCAGTACTTC.